A selection of T cell receptor beta chains follows, all from one sample in a study of T cell clonotyping in hematopoietic cell transplantation. TCRdb's copy holds only in-frame clones and misses some; the assay was immunoSEQ multiplex PCR. The profile shows about 70,000 clones, just under 95% of them singletons. The sample taken for sequencing was peripheral blood mononuclear cells. These receptors were collected from a man aged 50 to 60 in good health. Some clones in this sample may be carry-over from other donors' samples. CDR3s include the opening cysteine and the closing phenylalanine or tryptophan. Fields, in order: CDR3 DNA, CDR3 protein, V gene, clone size, J gene, D gene, CDR3 length. D genes are given only for firm matches. Clone size is not always given. Where it is, it says once, few, many or a class for expanded clones.

TGTGCCAGCAGCTTTAGGAGAGACGGGCACGAGCAGTACTTC | CASSFRRDGHEQYF | TRBV7-6 | - | TRBJ2-7 | - | 14
TGCGCCAGCAGCTTGAGCGACAGCACTGAAGCTTTCTTT | CASSLSDSTEAFF | TRBV5-1 | - | TRBJ1-1 | - | 13
TGTGCCAGCAGGCAAGGGACGCCCGTGGACTATGGCTACACCTTC | CASRQGTPVDYGYTF | TRBV6-5 | - | TRBJ1-2 | - | 15
TGTGCCAGCAGCCACTTCAACGTAGGGGCGGATACGCAGTATTTT | CASSHFNVGADTQYF | TRBV7-2 | - | TRBJ2-3 | - | 15
TGTGCCAGCAGCTCCCACGGGACTAGCGGGGGGCCCAGTGGATTC | CASSSHGTSGGPSGF | TRBV7-2 | - | TRBJ2-7 | TRBD2 | 15
TGTGCCAGTGGCCGCCGGGGAGCAGCCCCCTACGAGCAGTACTTC | CASGRRGAAPYEQYF | TRBV19 | - | TRBJ2-7 | - | 15
TGTGCCAGCAGTGAAACTTCCCAGTACTTC | CASSETSQYF | TRBV25-1 | once | TRBJ2-5 | - | 10
TGTGCCTGGGGTCCCCCCCAGTACTTC | CAWGPPQYF | TRBV30 | - | TRBJ2-7 | - | 9
TGTGCCAGCAGTTACTCCGGCAGGGGGCGATCCGAGCAGTACTTC | CASSYSGRGRSEQYF | TRBV6-5 | - | TRBJ2-7 | TRBD1 | 15
TGCAGCGTTTCCCAGGTTGGGGTGGATAGCTACACCTTC | CSVSQVGVDSYTF | TRBV29-1 | few | TRBJ1-2 | - | 13
TGTGCCAGCAGCCCCTGGACACCCAGCGGCTATGGCTACACCTTC | CASSPWTPSGYGYTF | TRBV28 | - | TRBJ1-2 | - | 15
TGTGCCAGCAGTACCACAGGGGGCAACTATGGCTACACCTTC | CASSTTGGNYGYTF | TRBV27 | - | TRBJ1-2 | TRBD1 | 14
TGTGCCAGTAGTAACCAGCGACAGGGTTGGGATCAGCCCCAGCATTTT | CASSNQRQGWDQPQHF | TRBV19 | - | TRBJ1-5 | TRBD1 | 16
TGTGCCAGCAGCTTAGTTTGGGGGGCCCGCACAGATACGCAGTATTTT | CASSLVWGARTDTQYF | TRBV11-2 | once | TRBJ2-3 | - | 16
TGTGCCAGTAGTAGCCTTTCAGAGGGGTTCAATCAGCCCCAGCATTTT | CASSSLSEGFNQPQHF | TRBV19 | - | TRBJ1-5 | - | 16
TGTGCCAGCAGCACACACAGGAGCTCCTACGAGCAGTACTTC | CASSTHRSSYEQYF | TRBV27 | - | TRBJ2-7 | - | 14
TGTGCCAGTAGTACCCGGACAGGGGCGTTATACAATGAGCAGTTCTTC | CASSTRTGALYNEQFF | TRBV19 | - | TRBJ2-1 | TRBD1 | 16
TGTGCCAGCAGCGTAGTACAGACCGGGGAGCTGTTTTTT | CASSVVQTGELFF | TRBV9 | - | TRBJ2-2 | - | 13
TGTGCCAGCAGCGTAGTAGCGGGGGGCGAAAATGAGCAGTTCTTC | CASSVVAGGENEQFF | TRBV9 | - | TRBJ2-1 | TRBD2 | 15
TGTGCCAGTAGTATACGGGTTGGAGATACGCAGTATTTT | CASSIRVGDTQYF | TRBV19 | - | TRBJ2-3 | - | 13
TGTGCCACCAGCAGAGGGACACAATTGGACAGGCAGTTAATTTTTTCGGCCCAGCATTTT | CATSRGTQLDRQLIFSAQHF | TRBV15 | - | TRBJ1-5 | TRBD1 | 20
TGTGCCAGCAGCGTAGATGGACAGCATGAAAAACTGTTTTTT | CASSVDGQHEKLFF | TRBV9 | - | TRBJ1-4 | - | 14
TGTGCCAGCCACCAGGGTGATGGCTACACCTTC | CASHQGDGYTF | TRBV6-5 | - | TRBJ1-2 | - | 11